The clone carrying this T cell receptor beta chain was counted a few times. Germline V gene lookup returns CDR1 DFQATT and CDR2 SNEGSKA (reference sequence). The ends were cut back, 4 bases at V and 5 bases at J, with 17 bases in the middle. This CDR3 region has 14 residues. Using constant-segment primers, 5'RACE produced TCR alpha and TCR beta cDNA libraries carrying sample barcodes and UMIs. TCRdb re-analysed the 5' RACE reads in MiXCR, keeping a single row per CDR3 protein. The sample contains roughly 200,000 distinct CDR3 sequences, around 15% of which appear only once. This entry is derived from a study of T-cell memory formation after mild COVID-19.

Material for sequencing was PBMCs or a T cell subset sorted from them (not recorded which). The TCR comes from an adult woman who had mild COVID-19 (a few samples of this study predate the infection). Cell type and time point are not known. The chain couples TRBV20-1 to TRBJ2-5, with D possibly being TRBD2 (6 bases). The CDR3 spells CSAKMTYGGETQYF. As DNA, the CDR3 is TGCAGTGCTAAAATGACGTACGGAGGGGAGACCCAGTACTTC.